The 27 T cell receptor beta chains in this list originate from one sample, sequenced in a study of regulatory and conventional T cells in RAG deficiency. Blood CD4+ CD25-high CD127-low regulatory T cells supplied the genomic DNA template. Sequenced by immunoSEQ multiplex PCR; TCRdb stores in-frame clones only, minus some. The data show about 28,000 clones, with 75% to 95% seen just once and approximately 0.8% held by the top ten. These data also featured in a second study, about regulatory T cells. This second study notes: Amplification used 52 TRBV primers and 13 TRBJ primers.

The sample comprised Tregs sorted from blood. The receptors originated from a human donor in good health.

The V and J genes are TRBV9 and TRBJ2-7; D is unclear. This CDR3 contains 15 residues. V dropped 0 bases and J dropped 5 bases, with 15 bases sitting between them. Looked up from germline, CDR1 is SGDLS and CDR2 is YYNGEE. CDR3 nucleotide sequence: TGTGCCAGCAGCGTAGACGGACGGCTAAGCGACGAGCAGTACTTC. It translates to CASSVDGRLSDEQYF.

This clone has just one count. The chain combines TRBV11-1 with TRBJ1-1; 7 nucleotides match TRBD1. This CDR3 is 17 amino acids long. Germline V gene sequence: CDR1 SGHAT, CDR2 FQDESV (reference sequence). V lost 4 bases and J lost 1; bases outside the gene matches: 12. The CDR3: CASSSGGRGGRNTEAFF. Here the CDR3 DNA reads TGTGCCAGCAGCTCAGGCGGACGAGGGGGCAGGAACACTGAAGCTTTCTTT.

The CDR3 nucleotides read TGTGCCAGCAGCCCGCGAAGGGGACTAGCGGGGAAAGAGACCCAGTACTTC. Residues: CASSPRRGLAGKETQYF. The chain joins TRBV7-2 to TRBJ2-5; 13 nucleotides match TRBD2. The CDR3 spans 17 residues. Germline loops: CDR1 SGHTA, CDR2 FQGNSA. After removal of 5 bases from V and 3 bases from J, the junction contained 9 bases not matched to a gene.

The chain has TRBV5-5 and TRBJ1-1; the D gene is possibly TRBD1 (6 bases). This CDR3 is 15 amino acids long. In germline, CDR1 is SGHKS, CDR2 YYEKEE (reference sequence). The V end lost 3 bases, the J end lost 0 bases, and 12 bases lay between the germline ends. The CDR3 coding sequence is TGTGCCAGCAGCTGGGGGGGCAGGTTGAACACTGAAGCTTTCTTT. This codes for CASSWGGRLNTEAFF.

The CDR3 DNA is TGTGCCAGCAGAGGCGGGGGGGCAGCTAATGAAAAACTGTTTTTT. Translating it yields CASRGGGAANEKLFF. The chain carries TRBV6-5 and TRBJ1-4; weak D call: TRBD1 (6 bases). The V end was cut by 6 bases, the J end by 3 bases, with 14 bases between. This CDR3 contains 15 residues. Germline loops: CDR1 MNHEY, CDR2 SVGAGI.

The chain joins TRBV2 to TRBJ1-6, with D uncertain. Trimming removed 6 bases from V and 9 bases from J, with 21 bases in between. Germline CDR1 reads SNHLY; CDR2 reads FYNNEI. The CDR3 runs to 16 residues. The CDR3 coding sequence is TGTGCCAGCAGGGACCCAGGTTTTAATCGCCGTTCACCCCTCCACTTT. As protein: CASRDPGFNRRSPLHF.

The chain links TRBV5-1 to TRBJ1-5, with D perhaps TRBD1 (5 bases). CDR3 length: 14 amino acids. V was shortened by 4 bases and J by 5 bases, with 13 bases between the two germline ends. Germline V gene lookup returns CDR1 SGHRS and CDR2 YFSETQ. CDR3 sequence: CASSPFGDDQPQHF. CDR3 DNA: TGCGCCAGCAGCCCTTTCGGGGACGATCAGCCCCAGCATTTT.

This chain links TRBV5-6 with TRBJ2-5; the D gene is possibly TRBD2 (8 bases). The CDR3 runs to 15 residues. Germline CDR1 is SGHDT and CDR2 is YYEEEE. Between the trimmed V and J ends, which lost 4 bases and 6 bases, there was a span of 19 bases. CDR3 DNA: TGTGCCAGCAGCCCCGGGGGGGGACAGCAAAAGACCCAGTACTTC. It codes for CASSPGGGQQKTQYF.

The gene calls are TRBV9 and TRBJ1-2, with D tentatively TRBD1 (6 bases). The CDR3 has 14 residues. The V end was cut by 3 bases, the J end by 2 bases, with 11 bases between. From germline, CDR1 is SGDLS and CDR2 YYNGEE. CDR3 protein: CASSDRGGNYGYTF. CDR3 sequence (DNA): TGTGCCAGCAGCGATAGAGGGGGAAACTATGGCTACACCTTC.

V usage is TRBV2 and J usage is TRBJ1-5; the D is unclear. CDR3 length: 18 residues. The V gene lost 0 bases and the J gene lost 2 bases, with 17 bases spanning the gap. Germline V CDR1 and CDR2: SNHLY, FYNNEI. CDR3 sequence reads: CASSEARLRPSGNQPQHF. The CDR3 DNA is TGTGCCAGCAGTGAAGCGCGACTTCGACCCTCGGGCAATCAGCCCCAGCATTTT. Full variable domain (outside the CDR3, taken from reference TRBV2 and TRBJ1-5): EPEVTQTPSHQVTQMGQEVILRCVPISNHLYFYWYRQILGQKVEFLVSFYNNEISEKSEIFDDQFSVERPDGSNFTLKIRSTKLEDSAMYFCASSEARLRPSGNQPQHFGDGTRLSIL.

This chain uses TRBV13 with TRBJ2-1; the D is unclear. Trimming shortened V by 2 bases and J by 6 bases, and 17 bases separated the two germline ends. The CDR3 contains 16 residues. Germline values: CDR1 PRHDT, CDR2 FYEKMQ (reference sequence). CDR3 protein: CASSLTFVEAPNEQFF. CDR3 DNA: TGTGCCAGCAGCTTAACCTTCGTAGAGGCCCCCAATGAGCAGTTCTTC.

The chain recombines TRBV30 with TRBJ1-3; D ambiguous. The CDR3 length is 14 residues. Trimming took off 0 bases at V and 4 bases at J, with 10 bases between the two ends. Germline V lookup: CDR1 GTSNPN, CDR2 SVGIG (reference sequence). Written as DNA, the CDR3 is TGTGCCTGGAGTGTAACCGTCCCGGGAAACACCATATATTTT. It codes for CAWSVTVPGNTIYF.

This clone was seen only once. The rearrangement uses TRBV6-5 and TRBJ1-5, with D possibly matching TRBD1 (6 bases). Germline V gives CDR1 MNHEY, CDR2 SVGAGI. V was clipped by 6 bases and J by 0 bases, with 12 bases between them. CDR3 size: 15 residues. The CDR3 sequence: CASSRDRSSNQPQHF. The CDR3 coding sequence is TGTGCCAGCAGCCGCGACAGGAGTAGCAATCAGCCCCAGCATTTT.

The chain links TRBV10-3 to TRBJ1-2, with 7 bases lining up with TRBD1. CDR3 length equals 16 residues. The V gene's germline CDR1 is ENHRY and CDR2 SYGVKD. The V segment lost 0 bases and the J segment 0 bases; nucleotides outside the gene matches: 4. This CDR3 is CAISESTGQTNYGYTF. CDR3 nucleotides: TGTGCCATCAGTGAGTCGACGGGACAGACTAACTATGGCTACACCTTC.

The V gene is TRBV7-4, the J gene TRBJ1-3; D not resolved. Germline CDR1 is SGHVT and CDR2 is SQSDAQ. The CDR3 is 14 amino acids. V lost 10 bases and J 8 bases, leaving 21 bases between the germline ends. Written as DNA, the CDR3 is TGTGCCACCACTATAACCCCTCCCGGCCACACCATATATTTT. Its protein product is CATTITPPGHTIYF.

The CDR3 protein is CASSELSGSGYTF. The CDR3 DNA reads as TGTGCCAGCAGTGAATTATCTGGGAGTGGCTACACCTTC. This chain joins TRBV6-5 and TRBJ1-2; D is ambiguous. The germline gives CDR1 MNHEY, CDR2 SVGAGI. The CDR3 totals 13 residues. V was shortened by 5 bases and J by 7 bases, with 14 bases between the two germline ends.

The chain combines TRBV27 with TRBJ1-5; 7 bases fit TRBD1. V shed 2 bases, J shed 7 bases, and the junction held 2 bases outside the gene matches. This CDR3 comprises 13 residues. Per the germline V gene, CDR1 is MNHEY and CDR2 is SMNVEV (reference sequence). CDR3 sequence reads: CASSLEGQQPQHF. CDR3 DNA: TGTGCCAGCAGTTTAGAGGGACAGCAGCCCCAGCATTTT.

The chain combines TRBV11-3 with TRBJ2-3; possible D gene TRBD1, 5 bases. This CDR3 has 16 residues. The ends were cut back, 0 bases at V and 1 base at J, with 11 bases in the middle. Germline V lookup: CDR1 SGHNT, CDR2 YENEEA. The CDR3 sequence is CASSLEVGLGTDTQYF. In DNA, the CDR3 is TGTGCCAGCAGCTTAGAAGTGGGGCTGGGCACAGATACGCAGTATTTT. Complete variable domain (other parts from reference TRBV11-3 and TRBJ2-3): EAGVVQSPRYKIIEKKQPVAFWCNPISGHNTLYWYLQNLGQGPELLIRYENEEAVDDSQLPKDRFSAERLKGVDSTLKIQPAELGDSAVYLCASSLEVGLGTDTQYFGPGTRLTVL.

The chain carries TRBV6-5 and TRBJ2-3, with D uncertain. Germline lookup yields CDR1 MNHEY and CDR2 SVGAGI. CDR3 length: 12 residues. V lost 6 bases to trimming and J lost 2 bases, with 6 bases between them. The DNA of the CDR3 is TGTGCCAGCAGCCCTACCACAGATACGCAGTATTTT. Translating it yields CASSPTTDTQYF.

The J gene is TRBJ1-4, the V gene TRBV5-1, with unresolved D. The germline V and J ends were trimmed by 0 bases and 7 bases, with 10 bases remaining between them. The V gene's germline CDR1 is SGHRS and CDR2 YFSETQ. The CDR3 runs to 14 residues. In DNA form, the CDR3 reads TGCGCCAGCAGCTTGGACGTTTGGGGTGAAAAACTGTTTTTT. It translates to CASSLDVWGEKLFF.

The chain is built from TRBV6-6 and TRBJ1-1, with a weak D call TRBD1 (6 bases). The CDR3 has 16 amino acids. Deletions cut 2 bases from V and 3 bases from J, with 16 bases between. The germline V gene encodes CDR1 MNHNY and CDR2 SVGAGI (reference sequence). CDR3 sequence: CASSYEWGAGDTEAFF. In nucleotides, the CDR3 is TGTGCCAGCAGTTACGAATGGGGGGCCGGGGACACTGAAGCTTTCTTT.

This clone was seen just once. The V call is TRBV9, the J call TRBJ2-7, with D hard to call. Per germline, CDR1 SGDLS and CDR2 YYNGEE. Trimming shortened V by 0 bases and J by 4 bases, and 17 bases separated the two germline ends. The length of the CDR3 is 16 residues. Here the CDR3 reads CASSVAPFSQKYEQYF. The CDR3 DNA reads as TGTGCCAGCAGCGTAGCCCCCTTTAGCCAGAAGTACGAGCAGTACTTC.

The V and J genes are TRBV7-3 and TRBJ2-2, with TRBD1 matching over 9 bases. This CDR3 is built from 19 residues. From germline, CDR1 is SGHTA and CDR2 FQGTGA. Trimming took 5 bases from V and 5 from J; bases not matched to a gene: 18. In DNA form, the CDR3 reads TGTGCCAGCAGCCTAAACCCCCCCCGAGGGACAGGGTATACCGGGGAGCTGTTTTTT. Its translation is CASSLNPPRGTGYTGELFF.

The rearrangement uses TRBV28 and TRBJ1-2, with 8 bases aligning to TRBD1. V lost 6 bases and J lost 6; bases outside the gene matches: 15. CDR3 size: 16 residues. CDR1 is MDHEN and CDR2 is SYDVKM in the germline V gene. CDR3 residues: CASSPSHLRTGNGYTF. The CDR3 nucleotides read TGTGCCAGCAGCCCTTCACATCTTAGGACAGGGAATGGCTACACCTTC.

J is TRBJ1-4 and V is TRBV19; no clear D gene. The germline V gene encodes CDR1 LNHDA and CDR2 SQIVND (reference sequence). The length of the CDR3 is 14 residues. The ends were cut back, 7 bases at V and 6 bases at J, with 15 bases in the middle. CDR3 residues: CASKSRGRDEKLFF. CDR3 DNA sequence: TGTGCCAGTAAGAGTCGGGGAAGAGATGAAAAACTGTTTTTT.

CDR3: CASSPAGNSYEQYF. The CDR3 nucleotides are TGTGCCAGCTCACCCGCAGGGAACTCCTACGAGCAGTACTTC. This rearrangement joins TRBV18 to TRBJ2-7, with D possibly being TRBD1 (5 bases). The CDR3 is 14 residues long. V lost 3 bases to trimming and J lost 0 bases, with 9 bases between them. Germline V gene lookup returns CDR1 KGHSH and CDR2 LQKENI. Drawing the rest from reference TRBV18 and TRBJ2-7, the complete variable domain is NAGVMQNPRHLVRRRGQEARLRCSPMKGHSHVYWYRQLPEEGLKFMVYLQKENIIDESGMPKERFSAEFPKEGPSILRIQQVVRGDSAAYFCASSPAGNSYEQYFGPGTRLTVT.

The V call is TRBV10-3, the J call TRBJ2-7, with D unresolved. CDR1 and CDR2 (germline): ENHRY, SYGVKD. V was shortened by 10 bases and J by 1 base, with 11 bases between the two germline ends. The CDR3 has 12 amino acids. The CDR3 DNA reads TGTGCCAGCTTAGTCGGTTCCTACGAGCAGTACTTC. Residues: CASLVGSYEQYF.